Below are 15 T cell receptor beta chains sequenced from a single sample in a study of beta chain features in type 1 diabetes. Reverse transcribing all isolated RNA meant expressed TCRB transcripts were sequenced. Libraries were prepared by immunoSEQ multiplex PCR; TCRdb keeps only in-frame clonotypes and omits some of them. Of 620,000 or so clones listed, about 14% are singletons. The sequencing sample was made of naive CD4+ T cells from blood. These receptors originate from a man younger than 35 in good health.

This rearrangement joins TRBV5-1 to TRBJ1-1; weak D call: TRBD1 (6 bases). CDR3 length: 11 amino acids. Trimming stripped 6 bases from V and 8 bases from J, with 11 bases between. Germline V gives CDR1 SGHRS, CDR2 YFSETQ. The CDR3 spells CASKTDREAFF. The CDR3 region has the DNA TGCGCCAGCAAGACGGACAGAGAAGCTTTCTTT.

The chain carries TRBV7-2 and TRBJ2-1, with no clear D. Germline CDR1 is SGHTA and CDR2 is FQGNSA. The germline V and J ends were trimmed by 0 bases and 5 bases, with 11 bases remaining between them. CDR3 length: 15 amino acids. CDR3 loop: CASSLALNYNNEQFF. For the CDR3, the DNA is TGTGCCAGCAGCTTAGCTTTAAACTACAACAATGAGCAGTTCTTC.

The chain links TRBV19 to TRBJ2-7; tentative D call: TRBD1 (6 bases). Germline loops: CDR1 LNHDA, CDR2 SQIVND (reference sequence). This CDR3 has 16 residues. Trimming took 2 bases from V and 0 from J, leaving 14 bases between them. This CDR3 is CASSIRGTLSSYEQYF. The CDR3 nucleotides are TGTGCCAGTAGTATAAGGGGGACGCTAAGCTCCTACGAGCAGTACTTC.

This clone turned up a few times. The rearrangement links TRBV18 to TRBJ2-7, with unresolved D. V was pared by 1 base and J by 7 bases, with 8 bases between. Germline V gene data show CDR1 as KGHSH and CDR2 as LQKENI. The CDR3 is 12 amino acids. The CDR3 protein is CASSPLSLEQYF. The CDR3 DNA sequence: TGTGCCAGCTCACCACTCAGTCTGGAGCAGTACTTC.

In this sample, this clone turned up a few times. The CDR3 DNA reads as TGCAGCGTGGGAAGGACAGGGGGCGCGGGGGAGCTGTTTTTT. It translates to CSVGRTGGAGELFF. The rearrangement links TRBV29-1 to TRBJ2-2, with 11 nucleotides matching TRBD1. This CDR3 is built from 14 residues. The germline CDR1 and CDR2 sequences are SQVTM and ANQGSEA. Trimming removed 6 bases from V and 8 bases from J; junction bases left unmatched: 8.

This clone was detected a few times. The chain recombines TRBV5-1 with TRBJ2-1, with TRBD2 as a possible D gene (5 bases). Per germline, CDR1 SGHRS and CDR2 YFSETQ. The CDR3 spans 15 residues. V shed 4 bases and J shed 0 bases, with 11 bases lying between them. CDR3 coding DNA: TGCGCCAGCAGCCCCAAAGGGAGCTCCTACAATGAGCAGTTCTTC. Translated: CASSPKGSSYNEQFF. Full variable domain (remainder filled in from reference TRBV5-1 and TRBJ2-1): KAGVTQTPRYLIKTRGQQVTLSCSPISGHRSVSWYQQTPGQGLQFLFEYFSETQRNKGNFPGRFSGRQFSNSRSEMNVSTLELGDSALYLCASSPKGSSYNEQFFGPGTRLTVL.

This clone was seen only a few times. This chain joins TRBV5-1 and TRBJ2-2; 9 nucleotides align to TRBD2. This CDR3 comprises 18 residues. The germline gives CDR1 SGHRS, CDR2 YFSETQ. Trimming removed 0 bases from V and 7 bases from J; junction bases left unmatched: 13. The CDR3 protein is CASSLVAGEAFGGGELFF. CDR3 coding DNA: TGCGCCAGCAGCTTGGTAGCGGGAGAGGCCTTTGGAGGCGGGGAGCTGTTTTTT.

The chain is built from TRBV6-6 and TRBJ1-5; TRBD1 aligns across 10 bases. Germline assignment: CDR1 MNHNY and CDR2 SVGAGI (reference sequence). The trim removed 6 bases at V and 4 bases at J, leaving 3 bases unmatched. This CDR3 is 14 amino acids long. CDR3 sequence: CASRGTGANQPQHF. The CDR3 bases are TGTGCCAGCAGAGGGACAGGGGCGAATCAGCCCCAGCATTTT.

This clone was detected only a few times. The chain has TRBV7-3 and TRBJ2-7; a weak D match, TRBD2 (5 bases). The V and J ends lost 4 bases and 3 bases respectively, with 10 bases between them. Germline lookup yields CDR1 SGHTA and CDR2 FQGTGA. The CDR3 sequence is 13 residues long. For the CDR3, the DNA is TGTGCCAGCAGCTCCCACGGGGACTACGAGCAGTACTTC. The encoded protein is CASSSHGDYEQYF.

The gene calls are TRBV6-5 and TRBJ2-7; 7 bases are shared with TRBD1. CDR1 and CDR2 (germline): MNHEY, SVGAGI. V trimming: 5 bases; J trimming: 0 bases; junction bases outside the gene matches: 7. This CDR3 comprises 15 residues. The CDR3 protein is CASSPDRPSSYEQYF. In nucleotides, the CDR3 is TGTGCCAGCAGTCCGGACAGGCCTAGCTCCTACGAGCAGTACTTC.

This clone was detected only a few times. The chain joins TRBV7-3 to TRBJ2-3; tentative D call: TRBD2 (5 bases). Germline V lookup: CDR1 SGHTA, CDR2 FQGTGA. CDR3 size: 15 residues. The V end lost 5 bases, the J end lost 1 base, and 13 bases lay between the germline ends. The CDR3 nucleotides read TGTGCCAGCAGCCCGGGGTCGGCGGGCACAGATACGCAGTATTTT. Its protein is CASSPGSAGTDTQYF.

The V call is TRBV28, the J call TRBJ1-1; possible D gene TRBD1, 6 bases. The CDR3 runs to 14 residues. Per the germline V gene, CDR1 is MDHEN and CDR2 is SYDVKM. V lost 3 bases to trimming and J lost 0 bases, with 8 bases between them. The DNA of the CDR3 is TGTGCCAGCAGTTTGACAGGCTTGAACACTGAAGCTTTCTTT. It specifies CASSLTGLNTEAFF.

The chain links TRBV7-2 to TRBJ2-5; weak D call: TRBD1 (5 bases). Trimming removed 5 bases at V and 1 base at J, with 14 bases between. Germline values: CDR1 SGHTA, CDR2 FQGNSA. This CDR3 is built from 15 residues. The CDR3 is CASSPLSRGQETQYF. The DNA for the CDR3 is TGTGCCAGCAGCCCCTTGAGTAGGGGCCAAGAGACCCAGTACTTC.

This clone was observed a few times. This rearrangement joins TRBV28 to TRBJ1-1; no reliable D call. The V gene's germline CDR1 is MDHEN and CDR2 SYDVKM. The CDR3 loop spans 16 amino acids. V shed 3 bases and J shed 10 bases, with 24 bases lying between them. The CDR3 nucleotides are TGTGCCAGCAGTTTTAACCCTAAGAGAGTGGAAGCCGGAGCTTTCTTT. Amino acid sequence: CASSFNPKRVEAGAFF. Filled out from reference TRBV28 and TRBJ1-1, the complete variable domain reads DVKVTQSSRYLVKRTGEKVFLECVQDMDHENMFWYRQDPGLGLRLIYFSYDVKMKEKGDIPEGYSVSREKKERFSLILESASTNQTSMYLCASSFNPKRVEAGAFFGQGTRLTVV.

The chain employs TRBV5-1 and TRBJ2-7; D unclear. This CDR3 comprises 12 residues. Germline V gene data show CDR1 as SGHRS and CDR2 as YFSETQ. The V gene lost 0 bases and the J gene lost 9 bases, with 10 bases spanning the gap. CDR3 protein: CASSLDLFLQYF. CDR3 sequence (DNA): TGCGCCAGCAGCTTGGATTTGTTTTTGCAGTACTTC.